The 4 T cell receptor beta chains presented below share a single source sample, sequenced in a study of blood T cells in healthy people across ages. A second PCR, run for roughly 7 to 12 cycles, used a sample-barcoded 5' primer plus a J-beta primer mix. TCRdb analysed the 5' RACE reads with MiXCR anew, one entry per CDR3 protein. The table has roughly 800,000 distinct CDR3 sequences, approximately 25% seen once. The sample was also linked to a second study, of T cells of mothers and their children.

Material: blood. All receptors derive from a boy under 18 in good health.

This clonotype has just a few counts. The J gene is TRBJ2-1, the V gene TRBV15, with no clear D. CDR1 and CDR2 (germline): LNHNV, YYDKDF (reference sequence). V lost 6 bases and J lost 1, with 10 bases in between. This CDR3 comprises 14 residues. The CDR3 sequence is CATRGASSYNEQFF. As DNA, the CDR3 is TGTGCCACCAGAGGAGCCTCGTCCTACAATGAGCAGTTCTTC.

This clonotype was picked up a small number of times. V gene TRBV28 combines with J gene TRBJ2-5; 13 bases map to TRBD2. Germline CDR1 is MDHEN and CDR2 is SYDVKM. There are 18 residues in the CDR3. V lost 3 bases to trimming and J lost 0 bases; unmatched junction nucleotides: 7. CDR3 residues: CASSFSGTSGAYQETQYF. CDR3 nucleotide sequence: TGTGCCAGCAGTTTCTCCGGGACTAGCGGGGCGTACCAAGAGACCCAGTACTTC. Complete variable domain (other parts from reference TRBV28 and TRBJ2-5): DVKVTQSSRYLVKRTGEKVFLECVQDMDHENMFWYRQDPGLGLRLIYFSYDVKMKEKGDIPEGYSVSREKKERFSLILESASTNQTSMYLCASSFSGTSGAYQETQYFGPGTRLLVL.

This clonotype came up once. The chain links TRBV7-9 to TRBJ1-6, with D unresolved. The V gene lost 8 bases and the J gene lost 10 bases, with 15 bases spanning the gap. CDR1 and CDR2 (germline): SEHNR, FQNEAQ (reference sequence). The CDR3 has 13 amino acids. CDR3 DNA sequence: TGTGCCAGCGCTCAAGGGTCCGAGTCACCCCTCCACTTT. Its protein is CASAQGSESPLHF.

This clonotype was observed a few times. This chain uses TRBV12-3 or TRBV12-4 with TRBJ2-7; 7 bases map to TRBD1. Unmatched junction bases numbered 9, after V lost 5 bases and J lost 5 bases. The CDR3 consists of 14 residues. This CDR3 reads CASSQRQGINEQYF. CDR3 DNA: TGTGCCAGCAGTCAACGACAGGGTATCAACGAGCAGTACTTC.